Presented here are 19 T cell receptor beta chains from one specimen sequenced in a study of shared clonotypes between healthy human individuals. Terminally differentiated effector memory CD45RA+ cells were left out of the naive CD8 fraction, which was CD45RO-negative and positively selected for CCR7. Profiling relied on immunoSEQ multiplex PCR, and the TCRdb table lists in-frame clones only, not all of them. Of approximately 1.9 million clones listed, roughly 93% are singletons. Sequencing was done on a sample of naive CD8+ T cells from PBMCs. The receptors were gathered from a man aged 18-30 years in good health. Some clones in this sample may be carry-over from other donors' samples.

V and J are TRBV6-6 and TRBJ2-3, with TRBD2 as a possible D gene (5 bases). From germline, CDR1 is MNHNY and CDR2 SVGAGI (reference sequence). This CDR3 contains 16 residues. Trimming shortened V by 4 bases and J by 0 bases, and 14 bases separated the two germline ends. This CDR3 reads CASSSNRGPSTDTQYF. The CDR3 DNA reads as TGTGCCAGCAGTTCCAACCGGGGTCCTAGCACAGATACGCAGTATTTT.

V gene TRBV27 combines with J gene TRBJ2-1, with 12 positions matching TRBD2. The CDR3 covers 14 residues. Trimming removed 8 bases from V and 4 bases from J; junction bases left unmatched: 3. Germline lookup yields CDR1 MNHEY and CDR2 SMNVEV (reference sequence). The CDR3 region has the DNA TGTGCCAGCGCCGGACTAGCGGGATACAATGAGCAGTTCTTC. Residues: CASAGLAGYNEQFF.

The chain recombines TRBV10-2 with TRBJ2-5; possible D gene TRBD1, 6 bases. Trimming removed 7 bases from V and 3 bases from J, with 12 bases in between. This CDR3 contains 13 residues. Germline V lookup: CDR1 WSHSY, CDR2 SAAADI. The chain's CDR3 is CASTEAGEETQYF. In DNA, the CDR3 is TGCGCCAGCACGGAGGCAGGGGAAGAGACCCAGTACTTC.

The J gene is TRBJ2-1, the V gene TRBV7-8; D is unclear. The V gene lost 7 bases and the J gene lost 0 bases, with 13 bases spanning the gap. Germline CDR1 and CDR2: SGHVS and FQNEAQ. The CDR3 contains 15 residues. The CDR3 coding sequence is TGTGCCAGCACCCTTTTGAGGAGCTCCTACAATGAGCAGTTCTTC. This sequence encodes CASTLLRSSYNEQFF.

Details on this clone: The sample holds other DNA sequences that translate to the same CDR3. The rearrangement links TRBV7-3 to TRBJ2-1, with D possibly TRBD2 on 6 matching bases. Trimming took 5 bases from V and 10 from J, leaving 12 bases between them. CDR1 and CDR2 (germline): SGHTA, FQGTGA. The CDR3 is 12 residues long. The CDR3 region has the DNA TGTGCCAGCAGCCTCGGGAGCCGGGAGCAGTTCTTC. Protein product: CASSLGSREQFF.

The chain is built from TRBV9 and TRBJ2-1, with 8 bases fitting TRBD2. This CDR3 is built from 16 residues. Per germline, CDR1 SGDLS and CDR2 YYNGEE. With V trimmed by 0 bases and J by 9 bases, 11 bases remained unmatched. The CDR3: CASSVVKLARGGEQFF. The CDR3 DNA reads as TGTGCCAGCAGCGTAGTGAAGCTAGCCCGGGGGGGTGAGCAGTTCTTC. The variable domain in full, with the rest retrieved from reference TRBV9 and TRBJ2-1, is DSGVTQTPKHLITATGQRVTLRCSPRSGDLSVYWYQQSLDQGLQFLIQYYNGEERAKGNILERFSAQQFPDLHSELNLSSLELGDSALYFCASSVVKLARGGEQFFGPGTRLTVL.

The rearrangement uses TRBV29-1 and TRBJ2-3; D gene uncertain. Trimming removed 4 bases at V and 2 bases at J, with 25 bases between. Germline V lookup: CDR1 SQVTM, CDR2 ANQGSEA. The CDR3 is made up of 18 amino acids. The CDR3 region is CSVAPRLGGAFLTDTQYF. CDR3 bases: TGCAGCGTTGCACCTAGGCTTGGTGGAGCATTTCTCACAGATACGCAGTATTTT.

Concerning this clone itself: Additional DNA sequences in this sample encode the identical CDR3. V usage is TRBV7-9 and J usage is TRBJ2-7; 7 nucleotides align to TRBD1. CDR1 is SEHNR and CDR2 is FQNEAQ in the germline V gene (reference sequence). This CDR3 comprises 12 residues. The V segment lost 8 bases and the J segment 0 bases; nucleotides outside the gene matches: 1. CDR3 protein: CASRDSSYEQYF. The CDR3 nucleotides are TGTGCCAGCCGGGACAGCTCCTACGAGCAGTACTTC.

The chain recombines TRBV15 with TRBJ2-7, with unresolved D. V lost 5 bases and J 0 bases, leaving 8 bases between the germline ends. CDR1 is LNHNV, CDR2 YYDKDF, per germline (reference sequence). This CDR3 is built from 13 residues. In nucleotides, the CDR3 is TGTGCCACCAGCTCTTTCAGCTCCTACGAGCAGTACTTC. Protein: CATSSFSSYEQYF.

J is TRBJ2-5 and V is TRBV7-9, with no clear D. The CDR3 totals 15 residues. The V gene's germline CDR1 is SEHNR and CDR2 FQNEAQ (reference sequence). Trimming took off 5 bases at V and 3 bases at J, with 16 bases between the two ends. The CDR3 reads CASSPPVLLEETQYF. CDR3 DNA sequence: TGTGCCAGCAGCCCGCCCGTCTTGTTGGAAGAGACCCAGTACTTC.

V gene TRBV7-9 combines with J gene TRBJ2-7, with 7 nucleotides matching TRBD1. V was pared by 5 bases and J by 0 bases, with 13 bases of the junction left unmatched. The V gene's germline CDR1 is SEHNR and CDR2 FQNEAQ (reference sequence). The CDR3 extends over 17 amino acids. The CDR3 loop reads CASSPRDSLSSSYEQYF. The CDR3, as DNA: TGTGCCAGCAGCCCCCGGGACAGCCTTTCTAGCTCCTACGAGCAGTACTTC.

This chain links TRBV28 with TRBJ1-2; no reliable D call. The CDR3 runs to 14 residues. CDR1 is MDHEN, CDR2 SYDVKM, per germline. V gave up 3 bases and J gave up 4 bases, with 12 bases separating them. CDR3 protein: CASSFSDRTYGYTF. The DNA of the CDR3 is TGTGCCAGCAGTTTTTCGGATAGAACCTATGGCTACACCTTC.

The chain uses TRBV28 and TRBJ1-1; D is perhaps TRBD1 (5 bases). The CDR3 contains 16 residues. V was shortened by 6 bases and J by 2 bases, with 19 bases between the two germline ends. Germline V gene data show CDR1 as MDHEN and CDR2 as SYDVKM. CDR3 loop: CASRTQTRVSNTEAFF. CDR3 nucleotides: TGTGCCAGCAGGACCCAAACCAGGGTTTCCAACACTGAAGCTTTCTTT.

The CDR3 spells CASSSGVQREQYF. CDR3 DNA sequence: TGTGCCAGCAGCTCGGGGGTTCAGAGGGAGCAGTACTTC. The gene calls are TRBV7-9 and TRBJ2-7; TRBD2 is a possible D gene (6 bases). Germline V gives CDR1 SEHNR, CDR2 FQNEAQ (reference sequence). V gave up 4 bases and J gave up 7 bases, with 14 bases separating them. CDR3 length: 13 residues.

The V gene is TRBV27, the J gene TRBJ1-3; 10 bases are shared with TRBD1. The CDR3 is 14 amino acids. J was trimmed by 11 bases and V by 5 bases; bases with no gene match: 9. Germline assignment: CDR1 MNHEY and CDR2 SMNVEV (reference sequence). The CDR3 spells CASSVGTGAYPIYF. In nucleotides, the CDR3 is TGTGCCAGCAGTGTTGGGACAGGGGCATACCCCATATATTTT.

This clone came up once. The chain carries TRBV4-3 and TRBJ2-7; D not resolved. The germline gives CDR1 LGHNA, CDR2 YSLEER. CDR3 length: 16 residues. Trimming stripped 0 bases from V and 2 bases from J, with 14 bases between. The CDR3 DNA reads as TGCGCCAGCAGCCAAGAGGGCCCTCCAACCGCCTACGAGCAGTACTTC. Protein sequence: CASSQEGPPTAYEQYF.

In its sample, this clone was seen once. This chain connects TRBV7-2 to TRBJ2-7; 7 bases fit TRBD1. Germline V lookup: CDR1 SGHTA, CDR2 FQGNSA. CDR3 length: 14 residues. Trimming at V came to 5 bases and at J to 0 bases, leaving 4 bases not matched to a gene. CDR3 sequence (DNA): TGTGCCAGCAGCGGACGGGACAGCTCCTACGAGCAGTACTTC. Amino acid sequence: CASSGRDSSYEQYF.

This chain links TRBV27 with TRBJ2-7; 11 nucleotides align to TRBD1. The V gene end was trimmed by 4 bases and the J gene end by 5 bases; junction bases not matched to a gene: 7. The V gene's germline CDR1 is MNHEY and CDR2 SMNVEV (reference sequence). The CDR3 has 15 residues. The CDR3 DNA reads TGTGCCAGCAGTTGGGTGGGACAGGGGGTGAACGAGCAGTACTTC. This encodes CASSWVGQGVNEQYF.

Comment on this clone: The sample carries other DNA sequences with the same CDR3. The CDR3 protein is CASSLGHFEQYF. The CDR3 DNA sequence: TGTGCCAGCAGCTTAGGACATTTCGAGCAGTACTTC. This sequence joins TRBV7-9 and TRBJ2-7; D remains ambiguous. Trimming left V 1 base short and J 6 bases short, with 7 bases between. CDR3 length: 12 residues. The germline CDR1 and CDR2 sequences are SEHNR and FQNEAQ (reference sequence).